These 28 T cell receptor beta chains came from one sample sequenced in a study of T-cell reconstitution after alpha-beta-depleted transplantation in children. For TCRbeta, the library was prepared with unique molecular identifiers. MiXCR, run by TCRdb on the PCR reads, gives a single entry per CDR3 protein. The table lists 200,000 or so distinct CDR3 sequences, approximately 7% of them singletons. The source material was PBMCs, sampled before TCRalphabeta/CD19-depleted stem cell transplant. These TCRs come from a boy between 2 and 10 years old with acute lymphoblastic leukemia, due to receive a stem cell transplant.

This clonotype was seen many times. The chain joins TRBV7-2 to TRBJ2-7; the match to TRBD1 covers 10 bases. V dropped 5 bases and J dropped 2; count of bases not matched to a gene: 6. Germline V gene lookup returns CDR1 SGHTA and CDR2 FQGNSA. This CDR3 comprises 15 residues. CDR3 sequence reads: CASSPPGQGAYEQYF. As DNA, the CDR3 is TGTGCCAGCAGCCCTCCCGGACAGGGGGCCTACGAGCAGTACTTC.

This CDR3 is CAIGAGTGEKDTEAFF. The CDR3 DNA reads as TGTGCCATCGGAGCCGGGACAGGGGAAAAGGACACTGAAGCTTTCTTT. The V gene is TRBV10-3, the J gene TRBJ1-1; TRBD1 agrees at 10 bases. From germline, CDR1 is ENHRY and CDR2 SYGVKD. With 8 bases clipped from V and 3 bases from J, the junction kept 12 bases outside the gene matches. CDR3 length: 16 amino acids.

This clonotype was found a few times. V gene TRBV7-2 combines with J gene TRBJ2-5; D ambiguous. The germline V gene encodes CDR1 SGHTA and CDR2 FQGNSA. Between the trimmed V and J ends, which lost 2 bases and 4 bases, there was a span of 11 bases. This CDR3 has 14 residues. CDR3 in DNA: TGTGCCAGCAGCTTATTAGTAATCACAGAGACCCAGTACTTC. This encodes CASSLLVITETQYF.

A few counts support this clonotype. The chain recombines TRBV20-1 with TRBJ2-2, with D possibly TRBD1 on 6 matching bases. The germline V gene has CDR1 DFQATT and CDR2 SNEGSKA (reference sequence). V gave up 1 base and J gave up 2 bases, with 14 bases separating them. This CDR3 region has 16 residues. CDR3 sequence reads: CSARVRGGVNTGELFF. DNA of the CDR3: TGCAGTGCTAGAGTTCGAGGGGGAGTTAACACCGGGGAGCTGTTTTTT.

This clonotype has ten or more counts. J is TRBJ2-3 and V is TRBV9; the D gene is possibly TRBD2 (7 bases). This CDR3 is 16 amino acids long. The V end was cut by 3 bases, the J end by 1 base, with 15 bases between. Per the germline V gene, CDR1 is SGDLS and CDR2 is YYNGEE. The CDR3 DNA is TGTGCCAGCAGCGCTATAGGGGGGGGTCGCACAGATACGCAGTATTTT. Amino acids: CASSAIGGGRTDTQYF.

The chain joins TRBV28 to TRBJ2-2; 9 bases agree with TRBD1. The CDR3 has 17 residues. The ends lost 8 bases at V and 3 bases at J; junction bases unmatched: 13. The germline V gene encodes CDR1 MDHEN and CDR2 SYDVKM. CDR3 nucleotide sequence: TGTGCCAGCGGTTCGACTAACAGGGGGCGGTACACCGGGGAGCTGTTTTTT. Its translation is CASGSTNRGRYTGELFF.

This chain joins TRBV4-3 and TRBJ1-4, with 7 bases lining up with TRBD1. The length of the CDR3 is 18 residues. Germline trimming cut 2 bases from V and 3 bases from J; bases unmatched to any gene: 12. Looked up from germline, CDR1 is LGHNA and CDR2 is YSLEER. The CDR3 DNA sequence: TGCGCCAGCAGCCAATTTCACAGGGGAGGGGGAGCTAATGAAAAACTGTTTTTT. Translating gives CASSQFHRGGGANEKLFF.

In this sample, this clonotype turned up a few times. The chain has TRBV29-1 and TRBJ1-1; D remains unclear. The V end was cut by 6 bases, the J end by 2 bases, with 10 bases between. The CDR3 spans 12 residues. In germline, CDR1 is SQVTM, CDR2 ANQGSEA. The CDR3 sequence is CSVGNPNTEAFF. The CDR3 DNA is TGCAGCGTCGGGAACCCCAACACTGAAGCTTTCTTT. The full variable domain, its missing parts supplied by reference TRBV29-1 and TRBJ1-1, is SAVISQKPSRDICQRGTSLTIQCQVDSQVTMMFWYRQQPGQSLTLIATANQGSEATYESGFVIDKFPISRPNLTFSTLTVSNMSPEDSSIYLCSVGNPNTEAFFGQGTRLTVV.

This clonotype has a count of ten or more. This rearrangement joins TRBV14 to TRBJ2-7, with 7 bases fitting TRBD1. The CDR3 is 22 residues long. Germline CDR1 is SGHDN and CDR2 is FVKESK. V dropped 4 bases and J dropped 0; count of bases not matched to a gene: 27. The DNA of the CDR3 is TGTGCCAGCAGCCGAAGAGTGGGGACATGGGGGACAGTTGTGGGGCGCTCCTACGAGCAGTACTTC. It encodes CASSRRVGTWGTVVGRSYEQYF.

Ten or more counts support this clonotype. This chain connects TRBV12-3 or TRBV12-4 to TRBJ2-1; D is uncertain. V lost 3 bases, J lost 8 bases, and 2 bases lay in between. This CDR3 comprises 10 residues. CDR3 nucleotide sequence: TGTGCCAGCAGTTTGGATGAGCAGTTCTTC. Protein sequence: CASSLDEQFF.

Many counts were recorded for this clonotype. The gene calls are TRBV6-5 and TRBJ1-6; D is unclear. From germline, CDR1 is MNHEY and CDR2 SVGAGI. This CDR3 comprises 15 residues. V shed 6 bases and J shed 1 base, with 10 bases lying between them. The chain's CDR3 is CASSGMDSYNSPLHF. CDR3 DNA: TGTGCCAGCAGCGGGATGGATTCCTATAATTCACCCCTCCACTTT.

The chain combines TRBV6-1 with TRBJ2-1, with D tentatively TRBD2 (6 bases). Trimming removed 5 bases at V and 4 bases at J, with 12 bases between. The CDR3 spans 14 residues. Germline CDR1 reads MNHNS; CDR2 reads SASEGT. CDR3 protein: CASSTFGGYNEQFF. The CDR3 region has the DNA TGTGCCAGCAGTACGTTCGGGGGTTACAATGAGCAGTTCTTC.

As regards this clonotype: A much larger clone sits a single nucleotide away, making a read error possible. The chain has TRBV25-1 and TRBJ2-1, with TRBD2 matching over 14 bases. Trimming took 4 bases from V and 14 from J; bases not matched to a gene: 10. The germline CDR1 and CDR2 sequences are MGHDK and SYGVNS. CDR3 length: 15 residues. CDR3 residues: CASSGGTSGRGEEFF. CDR3 nucleotides: TGTGCCAGCAGTGGAGGGACTAGCGGGAGAGGAGAGGAGTTCTTC.

Many counts were recorded for this clonotype. The V and J genes are TRBV27 and TRBJ2-5; 12 nucleotides align to TRBD1. Germline V gene data show CDR1 as MNHEY and CDR2 as SMNVEV (reference sequence). The CDR3 sequence is 17 residues long. Germline trimming cut 3 bases from V and 5 bases from J; bases unmatched to any gene: 10. CDR3 bases: TGTGCCAGCAGTTTCCCGGGACAGGGGGCTAAGGGGGAGACCCAGTACTTC. The encoded protein is CASSFPGQGAKGETQYF.

This clonotype was recorded at least ten times. This rearrangement joins TRBV27 to TRBJ1-5; no clear D gene. Trimming took off 0 bases at V and 7 bases at J, with 16 bases between the two ends. This CDR3 is built from 16 residues. Germline loops: CDR1 MNHEY, CDR2 SMNVEV (reference sequence). In DNA form, the CDR3 reads TGTGCCAGCAGTTTATCGGCCAAGGTCGCGTCCCAGCCCCAGCATTTT. Amino acid sequence: CASSLSAKVASQPQHF.

In its sample, this clonotype was seen a few times. The rearrangement uses TRBV28 and TRBJ2-5, with TRBD1 identical over 9 bases. Trimming at V came to 6 bases and at J to 5 bases, leaving 10 bases not matched to a gene. The CDR3 runs 15 residues. Per germline, CDR1 MDHEN and CDR2 SYDVKM. This CDR3 is CASSLGTGKGETQYF. The CDR3 DNA sequence: TGTGCCAGCAGCCTAGGGACAGGGAAGGGGGAGACCCAGTACTTC.

This clonotype was observed at least ten times. The gene calls are TRBV28 and TRBJ2-7, with TRBD2 identical over 8 bases. CDR1 and CDR2 from the germline V gene are MDHEN and SYDVKM. This CDR3 has 15 residues. V shed 5 bases, J shed 4 bases, and the junction held 10 bases outside the gene matches. The CDR3 DNA reads TGTGCCAGCAGTGCCCCAACGGGAGGGCCTTACGAGCAGTACTTC. As protein: CASSAPTGGPYEQYF.

This clonotype has at least ten counts. V usage is TRBV5-1 and J usage is TRBJ2-1; perhaps TRBD2 as D (7 bases). The CDR3 runs 16 residues. Trimming pared 0 bases from V and 8 bases from J, leaving 18 bases between. Germline CDR1 SGHRS, CDR2 YFSETQ. CDR3 DNA sequence: TGCGCCAGCAGCTTGGCCCCCGGGGGGCTGGGCGATGAGCAGTTCTTC. As protein: CASSLAPGGLGDEQFF.

The sample holds many counts of this clonotype. The rearrangement uses TRBV12-3 or TRBV12-4 and TRBJ1-1; possible D gene TRBD1, 5 bases. The CDR3 runs to 15 residues. Trimming stripped 6 bases from V and 5 bases from J, with 19 bases between. CDR3 sequence reads: CASSDSGDLWTEAFF. The CDR3 bases are TGTGCCAGCAGCGACAGCGGAGATTTATGGACTGAAGCTTTCTTT.

This clonotype was observed many times. The V gene is TRBV7-9, the J gene TRBJ2-7; tentative D call: TRBD2 (6 bases). The CDR3 has 12 amino acids. Germline CDR1 reads SEHNR; CDR2 reads FQNEAQ (reference sequence). The V and J ends lost 4 bases and 6 bases respectively, with 10 bases between them. CDR3 in DNA: TGTGCCAGCAGCTCCCAGGGAGGCGAGCAGTACTTC. Its translation is CASSSQGGEQYF.

This clonotype was seen a few times. V usage is TRBV9 and J usage is TRBJ2-1, with D perhaps being TRBD1 or TRBD2 (5 bases each). The CDR3 is 15 residues long. V was shortened by 3 bases and J by 8 bases, with 18 bases between the two germline ends. Germline assignment: CDR1 SGDLS and CDR2 YYNGEE. The CDR3 sequence: CASSAEGTGSDEQFF. CDR3 bases: TGTGCCAGCAGCGCCGAGGGGACGGGCTCGGATGAGCAGTTCTTC.

This clonotype appeared many times. The chain is built from TRBV29-1 and TRBJ2-5; TRBD2 matches 12 bases. V was pared by 4 bases and J by 1 base, with 4 bases of the junction left unmatched. The CDR3 has 15 amino acids. In germline, CDR1 is SQVTM, CDR2 ANQGSEA. CDR3 protein: CSVGLAGVLQETQYF. The CDR3 nucleotides are TGCAGCGTTGGACTAGCGGGGGTCCTCCAAGAGACCCAGTACTTC. The full variable domain, in which reference TRBV29-1 and TRBJ2-5 provide the parts outside the CDR3, is SAVISQKPSRDICQRGTSLTIQCQVDSQVTMMFWYRQQPGQSLTLIATANQGSEATYESGFVIDKFPISRPNLTFSTLTVSNMSPEDSSIYLCSVGLAGVLQETQYFGPGTRLLVL.

This clonotype was observed at least ten times. The chain recombines TRBV28 with TRBJ2-1; 8 bases are shared with TRBD1. The CDR3 runs 16 residues. Looked up from germline, CDR1 is MDHEN and CDR2 is SYDVKM. Trimming removed 6 bases from V and 0 bases from J; junction bases left unmatched: 7. The CDR3 DNA follows: TGTGCCAGCAGCCCAGGGACAGGCCCCTCCTACAATGAGCAGTTCTTC. Its translation: CASSPGTGPSYNEQFF.

This clonotype came up many times. The V gene is TRBV28, the J gene TRBJ1-1; D call uncertain. The CDR3 loop spans 15 amino acids. Trimming took 6 bases from V and 2 from J, leaving 16 bases between them. Germline loops: CDR1 MDHEN, CDR2 SYDVKM. For the CDR3, the DNA is TGTGCCAGCAGCCCCTCCGGGGTAGGTAACACTGAAGCTTTCTTT. Amino acid sequence: CASSPSGVGNTEAFF.

The gene calls are TRBV18 and TRBJ1-5; 10 nucleotides line up with TRBD1. This CDR3 region has 22 residues. The junction had 21 bases not matched to a gene; V was cut back by 4 bases and J by 0 bases. CDR1 KGHSH and CDR2 LQKENI come from the germline V gene. CDR3 sequence (DNA): TGTGCCAGCTCACGACTTACGATCTTGGGACAGGGGCGGTTTAATAGCAATCAGCCCCAGCATTTT. It codes for CASSRLTILGQGRFNSNQPQHF.

This clonotype was found a few times. The rearrangement links TRBV7-9 to TRBJ1-1; D not resolved. Germline V gene data show CDR1 as SEHNR and CDR2 as FQNEAQ (reference sequence). This CDR3 region has 16 residues. V lost 6 bases, J lost 1 base, and 18 bases lay in between. The CDR3: CASSFNTLPRNTEAFF. The CDR3 DNA reads as TGTGCCAGCAGTTTTAACACCCTACCACGGAACACTGAAGCTTTCTTT.

This clonotype was counted many times. The gene calls are TRBV6-2 or TRBV6-3 and TRBJ2-2; D gene ambiguous. In germline, CDR1 is MNHEY, CDR2 SVGEGT. CDR3 length: 13 residues. The V gene lost 8 bases and the J gene lost 5 bases, with 12 bases spanning the gap. The CDR3 nucleotides read TGTGCCAGCGGACCTAGTTGGACCGGGGAGCTGTTTTTT. It specifies CASGPSWTGELFF.

This chain connects TRBV5-1 to TRBJ1-1, with 7 positions matching TRBD1. CDR3 length: 17 amino acids. Germline lookup yields CDR1 SGHRS and CDR2 YFSETQ. V lost 1 base to trimming and J lost 0 bases; unmatched junction nucleotides: 9. CDR3 DNA: TGCGCCAGCAGCTTGAAGGTCGGACAGGCCATGAACACTGAAGCTTTCTTT. This translates into CASSLKVGQAMNTEAFF.